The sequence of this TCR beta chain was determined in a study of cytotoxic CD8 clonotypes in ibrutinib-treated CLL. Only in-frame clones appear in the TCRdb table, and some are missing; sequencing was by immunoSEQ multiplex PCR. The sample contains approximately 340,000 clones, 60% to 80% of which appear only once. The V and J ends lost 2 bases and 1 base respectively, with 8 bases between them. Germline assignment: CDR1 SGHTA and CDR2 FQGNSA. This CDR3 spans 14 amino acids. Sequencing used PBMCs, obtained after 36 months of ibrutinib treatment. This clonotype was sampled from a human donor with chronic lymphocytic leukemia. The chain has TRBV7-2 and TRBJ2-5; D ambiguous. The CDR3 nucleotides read TGTGCCAGCAGCTTAACTCGAATCCAAGAGACCCAGTACTTC. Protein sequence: CASSLTRIQETQYF.